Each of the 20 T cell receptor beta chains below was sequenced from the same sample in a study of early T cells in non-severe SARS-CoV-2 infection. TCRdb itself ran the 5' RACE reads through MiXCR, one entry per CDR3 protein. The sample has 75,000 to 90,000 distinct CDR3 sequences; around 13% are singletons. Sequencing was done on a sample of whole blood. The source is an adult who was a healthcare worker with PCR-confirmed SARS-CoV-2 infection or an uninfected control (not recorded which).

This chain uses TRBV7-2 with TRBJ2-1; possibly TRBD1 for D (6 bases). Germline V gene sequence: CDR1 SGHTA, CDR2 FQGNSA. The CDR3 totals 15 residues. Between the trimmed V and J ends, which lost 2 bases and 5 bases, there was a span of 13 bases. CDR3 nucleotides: TGTGCCAGCAGCTTAAGTGCGGACAGTAACAATGAGCAGTTCTTC. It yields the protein CASSLSADSNNEQFF.

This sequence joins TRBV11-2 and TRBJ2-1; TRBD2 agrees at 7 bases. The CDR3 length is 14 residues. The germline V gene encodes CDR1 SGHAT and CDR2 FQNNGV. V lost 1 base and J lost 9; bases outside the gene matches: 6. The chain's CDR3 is CASSLATGGGEQFF. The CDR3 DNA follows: TGTGCCAGCAGCTTAGCAACGGGAGGTGGTGAGCAGTTCTTC.

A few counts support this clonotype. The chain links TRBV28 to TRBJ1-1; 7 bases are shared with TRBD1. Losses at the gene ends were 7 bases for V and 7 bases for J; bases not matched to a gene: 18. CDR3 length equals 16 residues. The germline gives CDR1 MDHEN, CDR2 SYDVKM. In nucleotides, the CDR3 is TGTGCCAGCATTACAGATACAGGGGAACACTGGCATGAAGCTTTCTTT. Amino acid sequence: CASITDTGEHWHEAFF.

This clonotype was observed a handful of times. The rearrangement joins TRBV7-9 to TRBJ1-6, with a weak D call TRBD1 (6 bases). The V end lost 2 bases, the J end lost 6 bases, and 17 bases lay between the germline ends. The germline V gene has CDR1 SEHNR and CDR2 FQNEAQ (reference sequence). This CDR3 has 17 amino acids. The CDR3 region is CASSLQLSTGRNSPLHF. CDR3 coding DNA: TGTGCCAGCAGCTTACAGCTCTCTACAGGGCGTAATTCACCCCTCCACTTT.

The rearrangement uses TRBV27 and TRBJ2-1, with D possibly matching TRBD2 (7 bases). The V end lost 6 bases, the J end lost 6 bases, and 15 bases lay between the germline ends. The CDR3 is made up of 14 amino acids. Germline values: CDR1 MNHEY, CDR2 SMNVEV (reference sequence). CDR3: CASRTGLEGNEQFF. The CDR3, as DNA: TGTGCCAGCAGGACAGGACTAGAGGGCAATGAGCAGTTCTTC.

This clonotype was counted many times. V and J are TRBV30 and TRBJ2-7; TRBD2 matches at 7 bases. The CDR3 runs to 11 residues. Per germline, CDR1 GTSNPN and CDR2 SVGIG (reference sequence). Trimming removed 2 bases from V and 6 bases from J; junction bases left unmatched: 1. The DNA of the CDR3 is TGTGCCTGGAGTTGGGAGGGCGAGCAGTACTTC. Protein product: CAWSWEGEQYF.

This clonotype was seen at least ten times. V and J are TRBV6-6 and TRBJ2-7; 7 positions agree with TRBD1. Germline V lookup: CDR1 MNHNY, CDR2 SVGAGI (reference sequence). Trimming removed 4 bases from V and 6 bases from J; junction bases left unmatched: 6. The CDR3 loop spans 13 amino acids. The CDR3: CASSWTGDSEQYF. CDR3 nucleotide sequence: TGTGCCAGCAGTTGGACAGGAGATAGCGAGCAGTACTTC.

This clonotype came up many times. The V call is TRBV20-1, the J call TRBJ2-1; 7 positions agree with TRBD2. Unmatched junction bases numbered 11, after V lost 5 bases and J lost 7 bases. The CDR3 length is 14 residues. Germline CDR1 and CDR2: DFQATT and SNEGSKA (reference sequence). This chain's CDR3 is CSARASGANNEQFF. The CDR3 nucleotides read TGCAGTGCTCGAGCTAGCGGAGCGAATAATGAGCAGTTCTTC.

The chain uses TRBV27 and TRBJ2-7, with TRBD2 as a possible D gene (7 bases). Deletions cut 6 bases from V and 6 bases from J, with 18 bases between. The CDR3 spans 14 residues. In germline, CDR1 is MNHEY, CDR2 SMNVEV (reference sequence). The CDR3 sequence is CASRPQGGSREQYF. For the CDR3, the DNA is TGTGCCAGCAGGCCACAGGGAGGGTCTCGCGAGCAGTACTTC.

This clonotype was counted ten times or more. CDR3 coding DNA: TGTGCCAGCAGCCTAGACTTGAACACCGGGGAGCTGTTTTTT. This gives the protein CASSLDLNTGELFF. The chain couples TRBV7-8 to TRBJ2-2; D is unresolved. Germline V gene data show CDR1 as SGHVS and CDR2 as FQNEAQ. V lost 5 bases and J 1 base, leaving 8 bases between the germline ends. CDR3 size: 14 residues.

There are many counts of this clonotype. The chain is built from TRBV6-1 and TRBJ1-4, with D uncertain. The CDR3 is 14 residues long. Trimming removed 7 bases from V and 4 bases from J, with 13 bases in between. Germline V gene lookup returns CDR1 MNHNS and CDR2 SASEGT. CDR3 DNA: TGTGCCAGCATCGGGCAGACCTATAATGAAAAACTGTTTTTT. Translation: CASIGQTYNEKLFF.

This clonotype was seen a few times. CDR3 coding DNA: TGCAGTGCTAGAGATCTGACTAGCGGGACTTACAATGAGCAGTTCTTC. Protein product: CSARDLTSGTYNEQFF. The chain has TRBV20-1 and TRBJ2-1; 11 bases are a match to TRBD2. V dropped 0 bases and J dropped 4; count of bases not matched to a gene: 5. The CDR3 loop spans 16 amino acids. Per germline, CDR1 DFQATT and CDR2 SNEGSKA (reference sequence).

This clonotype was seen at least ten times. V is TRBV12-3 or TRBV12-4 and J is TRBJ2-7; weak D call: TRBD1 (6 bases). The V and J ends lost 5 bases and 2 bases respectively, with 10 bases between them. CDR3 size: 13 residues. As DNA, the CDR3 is TGTGCCAGCAGTACAGGGATCACCTACGAGCAGTACTTC. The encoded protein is CASSTGITYEQYF.

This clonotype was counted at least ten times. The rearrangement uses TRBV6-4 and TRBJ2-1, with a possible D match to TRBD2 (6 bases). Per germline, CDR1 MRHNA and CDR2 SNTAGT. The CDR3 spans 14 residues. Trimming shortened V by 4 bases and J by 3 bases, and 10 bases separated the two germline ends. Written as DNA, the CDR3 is TGTGCCAGCAGTGCACTAGCAGACTACAATGAGCAGTTCTTC. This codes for CASSALADYNEQFF.

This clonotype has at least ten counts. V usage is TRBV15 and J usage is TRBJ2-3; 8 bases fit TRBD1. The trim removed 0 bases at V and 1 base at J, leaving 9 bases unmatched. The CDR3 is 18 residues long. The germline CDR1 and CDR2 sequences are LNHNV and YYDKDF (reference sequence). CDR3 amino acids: CATSRDTDPGGRTDTQYF. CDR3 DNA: TGTGCCACCAGCAGAGACACCGACCCAGGGGGCCGCACAGATACGCAGTATTTT. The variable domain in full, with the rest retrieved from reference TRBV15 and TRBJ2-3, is DAMVIQNPRYQVTQFGKPVTLSCSQTLNHNVMYWYQQKSSQAPKLLFHYYDKDFNNEADTPDNFQSRRPNTSFCFLDIRSPGLGDTAMYLCATSRDTDPGGRTDTQYFGPGTRLTVL.

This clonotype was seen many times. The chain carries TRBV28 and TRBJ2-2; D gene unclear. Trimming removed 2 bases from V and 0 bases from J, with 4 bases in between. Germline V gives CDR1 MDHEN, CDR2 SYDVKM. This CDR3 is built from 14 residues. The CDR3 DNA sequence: TGTGCCAGCAGTTTAGTGCCGAACACCGGGGAGCTGTTTTTT. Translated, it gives CASSLVPNTGELFF.

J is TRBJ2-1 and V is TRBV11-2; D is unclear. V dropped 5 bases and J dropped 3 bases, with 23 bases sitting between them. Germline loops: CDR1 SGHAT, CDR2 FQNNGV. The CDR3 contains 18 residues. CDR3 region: CASSLTLREETFYNEQFF. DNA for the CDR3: TGTGCCAGCAGCCTAACTCTTAGAGAGGAAACCTTCTACAATGAGCAGTTCTTC. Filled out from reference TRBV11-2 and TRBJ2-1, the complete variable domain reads EAGVAQSPRYKIIEKRQSVAFWCNPISGHATLYWYQQILGQGPKLLIQFQNNGVVDDSQLPKDRFSAERLKGVDSTLKIQPAKLEDSAVYLCASSLTLREETFYNEQFFGPGTRLTVL.

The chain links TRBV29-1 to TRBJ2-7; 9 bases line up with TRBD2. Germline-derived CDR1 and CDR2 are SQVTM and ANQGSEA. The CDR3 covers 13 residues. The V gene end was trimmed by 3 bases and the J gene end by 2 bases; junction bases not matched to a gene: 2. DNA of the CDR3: TGCAGCGTTGAGTCTAGCGGGGCCTACGAGCAGTACTTC. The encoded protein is CSVESSGAYEQYF.

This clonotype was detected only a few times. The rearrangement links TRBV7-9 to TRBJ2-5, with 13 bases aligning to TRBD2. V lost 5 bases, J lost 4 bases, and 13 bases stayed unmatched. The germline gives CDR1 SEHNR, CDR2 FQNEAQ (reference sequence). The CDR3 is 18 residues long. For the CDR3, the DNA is TGTGCCAGCAGCCTAAGACTAGCGGGAGGACGCCGTGGAGAGACCCAGTACTTC. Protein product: CASSLRLAGGRRGETQYF. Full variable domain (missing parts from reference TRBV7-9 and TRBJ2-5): DTGVSQNPRHKITKRGQNVTFRCDPISEHNRLYWYRQTLGQGPEFLTYFQNEAQLEKSRLLSDRFSAERPKGSFSTLEIQRTEQGDSAMYLCASSLRLAGGRRGETQYFGPGTRLLVL.

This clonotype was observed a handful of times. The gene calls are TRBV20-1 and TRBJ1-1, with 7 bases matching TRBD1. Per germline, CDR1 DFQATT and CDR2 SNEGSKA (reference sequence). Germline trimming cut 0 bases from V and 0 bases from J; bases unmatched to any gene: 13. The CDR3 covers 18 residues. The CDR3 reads CSARDPVVGQTLNTEAFF. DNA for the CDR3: TGCAGTGCTAGAGATCCTGTTGTGGGACAGACCCTGAACACTGAAGCTTTCTTT.